The 21 T cell receptor beta chains listed next were all sequenced from one sample in a study of shared clonotypes between healthy human individuals. Selected positively for CCR7 and CD45RO-negative, naive CD8 cells excluded terminally differentiated effector memory CD45RA+ cells. Assay: immunoSEQ multiplex PCR; the TCRdb copy retains only in-frame clones and omits some. The sample shows under 2,000,000 clones, roughly 94% of them seen only once. The material sequenced was naive CD8+ T cells sorted from blood. All receptors derive from a man between 18 and 29 years old in good health.

This sequence joins TRBV27 and TRBJ2-1; 13 bases line up with TRBD2. The germline gives CDR1 MNHEY, CDR2 SMNVEV (reference sequence). The CDR3 has 16 residues. V gave up 2 bases and J gave up 5 bases; unmatched junction bases: 3. CDR3 sequence (DNA): TGTGCCAGCAGTTTACTCACTAGCGGGGGGGACAATGAGCAGTTCTTC. It codes for CASSLLTSGGDNEQFF.

The chain has TRBV5-6 and TRBJ2-7, with D uncertain. The CDR3 runs to 14 residues. From germline, CDR1 is SGHDT and CDR2 YYEEEE. V was trimmed by 2 bases and J by 3 bases, leaving 12 bases between them. CDR3 residues: CASSFGPLFYEQYF. In DNA, the CDR3 is TGTGCCAGCAGCTTCGGACCCCTTTTCTACGAGCAGTACTTC.

The V call is TRBV6-5, the J call TRBJ1-2; no clear D gene. Trimming stripped 0 bases from V and 10 bases from J, with 18 bases between. CDR1 is MNHEY, CDR2 SVGAGI, per germline. The CDR3 is made up of 15 amino acids. Here the CDR3 DNA reads TGTGCCAGCAGTTACTCCACCCCATCCTCCCCGCCCTACACCTTC. Translation gives CASSYSTPSSPPYTF.

The rearrangement links TRBV19 to TRBJ2-7; TRBD1 aligns across 12 bases. The V gene's germline CDR1 is LNHDA and CDR2 SQIVND (reference sequence). V dropped 6 bases and J dropped 2; count of bases not matched to a gene: 11. This CDR3 is built from 17 residues. CDR3 sequence (DNA): TGTGCCAGTAGGGCAAATCGGGGACAGGGGGCCCCCTACGAGCAGTACTTC. Translated, it gives CASRANRGQGAPYEQYF.

This clone was seen a single time. CDR3 residues: CASSYVAGGRYEQFF. CDR3 coding DNA: TGTGCCAGCAGTTACGTAGCGGGGGGCAGGTATGAGCAGTTCTTC. The rearrangement joins TRBV6-5 to TRBJ2-1, with 10 bases matching TRBD2. The CDR3 covers 15 residues. Trimming removed 2 bases from V and 8 bases from J; junction bases left unmatched: 6. CDR1 is MNHEY, CDR2 SVGAGI, per germline.

The chain recombines TRBV5-1 with TRBJ2-3; 9 bases align to TRBD1. Germline CDR1 is SGHRS and CDR2 is YFSETQ. CDR3 length: 14 residues. V lost 9 bases and J lost 5; bases outside the gene matches: 10. This CDR3 reads CATRDRATIDTQYF. The CDR3 DNA reads as TGCGCCACCCGGGACAGGGCGACCATAGATACGCAGTATTTT.

In regard to this clone: Other DNA sequences in the same sample also yield this CDR3. V gene TRBV9 combines with J gene TRBJ1-1, with D unresolved. CDR3 length equals 13 residues. The germline V gene has CDR1 SGDLS and CDR2 YYNGEE. V was clipped by 0 bases and J by 5 bases, with 8 bases between them. The CDR3 DNA follows: TGTGCCAGCAGCGTAGGATCTGGAACTGAAGCTTTCTTT. It specifies CASSVGSGTEAFF.

V gene TRBV30 combines with J gene TRBJ2-2; either TRBD1 or TRBD2 may fit D (6 bases each). From germline, CDR1 is GTSNPN and CDR2 SVGIG (reference sequence). The CDR3 length is 14 residues. Trimming left V 1 base short and J 6 bases short, with 12 bases between. The CDR3 region is CAWSDRGDPGELFF. The CDR3 DNA is TGTGCCTGGAGTGATAGGGGGGACCCCGGGGAGCTGTTTTTT.

The chain couples TRBV10-3 to TRBJ2-5; 11 bases match TRBD2. Losses at the gene ends were 5 bases for V and 4 bases for J; bases not matched to a gene: 3. This CDR3 spans 14 amino acids. Looked up from germline, CDR1 is ENHRY and CDR2 is SYGVKD. CDR3 in DNA: TGTGCCATCAGTACGACTAGCGGGGCAGAGACCCAGTACTTC. This encodes CAISTTSGAETQYF.

This chain links TRBV28 with TRBJ1-3; D is possibly TRBD1 (5 bases). Trimming removed 6 bases at V and 0 bases at J, with 12 bases between. CDR1 MDHEN and CDR2 SYDVKM come from the germline V gene. This CDR3 has 15 residues. The DNA for the CDR3 is TGTGCCAGCAGGGCCGGGGGTGGCTCTGGAAACACCATATATTTT. As protein: CASRAGGGSGNTIYF.

The chain employs TRBV4-2 and TRBJ2-1; D remains ambiguous. The germline V gene encodes CDR1 LGHNA and CDR2 YNFKEQ. The V and J ends lost 0 bases and 4 bases respectively, with 16 bases between them. The CDR3 has 17 residues. CDR3 in amino acids: CASSQDENRRIYNEQFF. Here the CDR3 DNA reads TGTGCCAGCAGCCAAGACGAGAACCGCAGGATATACAATGAGCAGTTCTTC.

This chain connects TRBV28 to TRBJ2-1; no definite D call. Trimming took 2 bases from V and 7 from J, leaving 12 bases between them. The CDR3 sequence is 14 residues long. From germline, CDR1 is MDHEN and CDR2 SYDVKM. The CDR3 spells CASSLAVAANEQFF. CDR3 nucleotide sequence: TGTGCCAGCAGTTTAGCAGTGGCAGCTAATGAGCAGTTCTTC.

The rearrangement uses TRBV4-1 and TRBJ2-1, with 10 bases identical to TRBD1. This CDR3 contains 13 residues. Trimming at V came to 10 bases and at J to 6 bases, leaving 6 bases not matched to a gene. In germline, CDR1 is MGHRA, CDR2 YSYEKL. The CDR3, as DNA: TGCGCCACTGCGGACAGGGGGGGCAATGAGCAGTTCTTC. Amino acid sequence: CATADRGGNEQFF.

V is TRBV30 and J is TRBJ2-3; D unresolved. Looked up from germline, CDR1 is GTSNPN and CDR2 is SVGIG (reference sequence). This CDR3 comprises 12 residues. V was pared by 3 bases and J by 1 base, with 5 bases between. The chain's CDR3 is CAWSHRTDTQYF. The CDR3 coding sequence is TGTGCCTGGAGCCACCGCACAGATACGCAGTATTTT.

CDR3 sequence reads: CASSLAIEGQGVYGYTF. Written as DNA, the CDR3 is TGTGCCAGCAGCTTAGCAATCGAGGGACAGGGGGTCTATGGCTACACCTTC. This chain links TRBV13 with TRBJ1-2; 11 bases match TRBD1. The CDR3 totals 17 residues. The germline CDR1 and CDR2 sequences are PRHDT and FYEKMQ (reference sequence). V gave up 1 base and J gave up 4 bases; unmatched junction bases: 8.

V and J are TRBV2 and TRBJ1-2; 7 bases are shared with TRBD1. The germline V gene has CDR1 SNHLY and CDR2 FYNNEI. The J segment lost 0 bases and the V segment lost 0 bases, leaving 7 bases of the junction unmatched. The CDR3 is 17 amino acids. CDR3 DNA: TGTGCCAGCAGTGAAGCCCCCGGACAGGATTCTAACTATGGCTACACCTTC. Translated: CASSEAPGQDSNYGYTF. The full variable domain, its missing parts supplied by reference TRBV2 and TRBJ1-2, is EPEVTQTPSHQVTQMGQEVILRCVPISNHLYFYWYRQILGQKVEFLVSFYNNEISEKSEIFDDQFSVERPDGSNFTLKIRSTKLEDSAMYFCASSEAPGQDSNYGYTFGSGTRLTVV.

This sequence joins TRBV4-1 and TRBJ2-3; the D call may be TRBD1 or TRBD2 (5 bases each). CDR3 length: 14 amino acids. With 4 bases removed from V and 3 bases from J, the gap between germline ends came to 11 bases. CDR1 and CDR2 from the germline V gene are MGHRA and YSYEKL. CDR3 DNA: TGCGCCAGCAGCCCTGACTGGGGGACAGATACGCAGTATTTT. It codes for CASSPDWGTDTQYF.

The rearrangement uses TRBV7-9 and TRBJ1-4, with 7 positions matching TRBD1. Germline lookup yields CDR1 SEHNR and CDR2 FQNEAQ (reference sequence). V shed 0 bases, J shed 7 bases, and the junction held 2 bases outside the gene matches. This CDR3 region has 14 residues. The CDR3, as DNA: TGTGCCAGCAGCTTAGCGGGACAGTTTGAAAAACTGTTTTTT. This codes for CASSLAGQFEKLFF.

The CDR3 sequence: CASSEPEEPGGSFYVSGNTIYF. The CDR3 DNA is TGTGCCAGCAGTGAACCAGAGGAACCGGGGGGGAGTTTCTATGTTTCTGGAAACACCATATATTTT. The chain has TRBV6-1 and TRBJ1-3; a weak D match, TRBD1 (5 bases). Germline CDR1 is MNHNS and CDR2 is SASEGT. V lost 2 bases and J lost 1, with 30 bases in between. The CDR3 extends over 22 amino acids.

The chain employs TRBV10-3 and TRBJ2-2; possible D gene TRBD1, 5 bases. Per germline, CDR1 ENHRY and CDR2 SYGVKD. V shed 0 bases and J shed 2 bases, with 7 bases lying between them. This CDR3 is built from 15 residues. DNA of the CDR3: TGTGCCATCAGTGAGTCAGGACACAACACCGGGGAGCTGTTTTTT. It is translated as CAISESGHNTGELFF.

The chain is built from TRBV7-8 and TRBJ1-4, with a weak D call TRBD1 (5 bases). Germline V gene data show CDR1 as SGHVS and CDR2 as FQNEAQ. The CDR3 covers 15 residues. V lost 5 bases to trimming and J lost 1 base, with 11 bases between them. CDR3 sequence: CASSPGDGTNEKLFF. The CDR3 nucleotides are TGTGCCAGCAGCCCTGGGGACGGAACTAATGAAAAACTGTTTTTT.